This T cell receptor (beta chain) stems from a study of T cell repertoires in cytomegalovirus infection. Background on the study: HLA-B-restricted CMV epitopes that are well studied, plus recently identified HLA-C-restricted ones, were used by the study. Based on public TCR beta signatures, there were indications of CMV infection and of a matching HLA type.

The CDR3 covers 16 residues. J gave up 6 bases and V 6 bases, and 13 bases lay outside the gene matches. Germline loops: CDR1 MNHEY, CDR2 SVGAGI. TCRdb analysed the reads with MiXCR anew, one entry per CDR3 protein. The table lists approximately 590,000 distinct CDR3 sequences, over 35% of them singletons, with about 48% in the top ten. Turning to this clonotype: Antigen unknown.

Study-level points and caveats: What dominated the ex vivo response were HLA-C-restricted CMV-specific TCR beta clonotypes.

The TCR originated in a human donor in good health (CMV status not recorded). Some clones in this sample may be carry-over from other donors' samples. Sequencing was performed on cultured PBMCs, taken from culture after CMV antigen stimulation. The V and J genes are TRBV6-5 and TRBJ2-3; 9 bases align to TRBD2. Here the CDR3 reads CASSGPSSGMGDTQYF. The CDR3 DNA reads as TGTGCCAGCAGCGGTCCGTCTAGCGGGATGGGGGATACGCAGTATTTT.